This T cell receptor beta chain was retrieved from a study of blood T cell repertoires in COVID-19. Background on the study: COVID-19 samples collected from the United States, Italy and Spain covered acute and convalescent phases. T cells, B-cell-depleted T cells, or PBMCs supplied cDNA or gDNA.

CDR1 and CDR2 (germline): SGHVS, FQNEAQ. Ends included, the CDR3 has 16 residues. As handled by the study authors: Counts of nucleated cells, estimated from reference gene primer amplification, were obtained. Assay: immunoSEQ multiplex PCR; the TCRdb copy retains only in-frame clones and omits some. The V and J calls and clone size are taken from that table; D and trimming were inferred from the DNA. Of approximately 220,000 clones in the sample, roughly 84% were seen once. A remark on this clone: Since no conserved phenylalanine or tryptophan closes the CDR3, a read error is the likely cause. No DNA is shown, since the ends of the CDR3 on it are uncertain; the CDR3 is the one TCRdb lists.

The clonotype comes from an older woman with acute or convalescent COVID-19. This chain links TRBV7-8 with TRBJ1-2. What was sequenced was peripheral blood. CDR3 amino acids: CASSLWQTPLTPEISL.